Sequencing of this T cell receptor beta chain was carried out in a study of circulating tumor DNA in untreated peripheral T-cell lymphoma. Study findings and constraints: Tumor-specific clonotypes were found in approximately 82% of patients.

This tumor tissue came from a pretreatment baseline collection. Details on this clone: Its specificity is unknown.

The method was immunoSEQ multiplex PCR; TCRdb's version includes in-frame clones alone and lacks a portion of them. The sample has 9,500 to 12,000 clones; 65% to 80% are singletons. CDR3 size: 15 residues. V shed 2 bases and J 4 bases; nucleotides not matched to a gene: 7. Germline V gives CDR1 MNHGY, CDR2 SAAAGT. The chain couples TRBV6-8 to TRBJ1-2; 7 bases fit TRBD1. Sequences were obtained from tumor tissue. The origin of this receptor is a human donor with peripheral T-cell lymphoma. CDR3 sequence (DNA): TGTGCCAGCAGTTACCAGTCCCGGGACAGCTATGGCTACACCTTC. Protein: CASSYQSRDSYGYTF.